This T cell receptor (beta chain) originates from a study of T cells in localized non-small cell lung cancer. The CDR3 loop spans 15 amino acids. V lost 4 bases to trimming and J lost 2 bases, with 15 bases between them. Per germline, CDR1 SGDLS and CDR2 YYNGEE. Only in-frame clones appear in the TCRdb table, and some are missing; sequencing was by immunoSEQ multiplex PCR. The table records about 3,000 clones, approximately 17% of them present only once. This rearrangement joins TRBV9 to TRBJ2-5; D gene ambiguous. The clonotype originates from a man aged 35 to 70 with stage I squamous cell lung carcinoma. Sequencing used lung tumor tissue, obtained before any cancer treatment. The chain's CDR3 is CASSLTWLGQETQYF. Here the CDR3 DNA reads TGTGCCAGCAGCCTCACTTGGCTAGGTCAAGAGACCCAGTACTTC. Using reference TRBV9 and TRBJ2-5 for the parts outside the CDR3, the full variable domain is DSGVTQTPKHLITATGQRVTLRCSPRSGDLSVYWYQQSLDQGLQFLIQYYNGEERAKGNILERFSAQQFPDLHSELNLSSLELGDSALYFCASSLTWLGQETQYFGPGTRLLVL.